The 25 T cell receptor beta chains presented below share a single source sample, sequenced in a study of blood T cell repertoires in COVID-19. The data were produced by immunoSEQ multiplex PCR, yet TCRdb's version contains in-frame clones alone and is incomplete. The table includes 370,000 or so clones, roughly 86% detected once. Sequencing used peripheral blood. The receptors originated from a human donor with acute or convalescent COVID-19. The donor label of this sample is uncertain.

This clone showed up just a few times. The CDR3 spells CASSLLTGQGPSPLHF. The CDR3 nucleotides read TGTGCCAGCAGCTTGTTGACAGGACAGGGTCCTTCACCCCTCCACTTT. This chain connects TRBV7-6 to TRBJ1-6; 8 nucleotides align to TRBD1. Per germline, CDR1 SGHVS and CDR2 FNYEAQ. Germline trimming cut 3 bases from V and 9 bases from J; bases unmatched to any gene: 10. The CDR3 spans 16 residues.

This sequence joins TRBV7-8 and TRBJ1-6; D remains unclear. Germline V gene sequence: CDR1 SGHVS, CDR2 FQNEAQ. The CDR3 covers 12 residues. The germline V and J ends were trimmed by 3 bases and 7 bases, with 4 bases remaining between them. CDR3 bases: TGTGCCAGCAGCTTCCAAAATTCACCCCTCCACTTT. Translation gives CASSFQNSPLHF. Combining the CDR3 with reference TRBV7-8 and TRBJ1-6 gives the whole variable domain GAGVSQSPRYKVAKRGQDVALRCDPISGHVSLFWYQQALGQGPEFLTYFQNEAQLDKSGLPSDRFFAERPEGSVSTLKIQRTQQEDSAVYLCASSFQNSPLHFGNGTRLTVT.

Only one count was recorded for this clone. This CDR3 is CASSQDSPSSGNTIYF. The CDR3 nucleotides are TGTGCCAGCAGCCAAGATAGCCCAAGCTCTGGAAACACCATATATTTT. The gene calls are TRBV4-2 and TRBJ1-3; D unclear. Germline assignment: CDR1 LGHNA and CDR2 YNFKEQ. The CDR3 is 16 residues long. V was clipped by 0 bases and J by 0 bases, with 9 bases between them.

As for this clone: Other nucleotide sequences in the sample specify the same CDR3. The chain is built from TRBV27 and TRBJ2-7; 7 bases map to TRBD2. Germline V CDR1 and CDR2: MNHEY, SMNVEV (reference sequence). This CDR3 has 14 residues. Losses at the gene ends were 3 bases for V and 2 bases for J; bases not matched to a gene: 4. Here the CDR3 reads CASSFASGPYEQYF. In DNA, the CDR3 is TGTGCCAGCAGTTTTGCTAGCGGACCCTACGAGCAGTACTTC.

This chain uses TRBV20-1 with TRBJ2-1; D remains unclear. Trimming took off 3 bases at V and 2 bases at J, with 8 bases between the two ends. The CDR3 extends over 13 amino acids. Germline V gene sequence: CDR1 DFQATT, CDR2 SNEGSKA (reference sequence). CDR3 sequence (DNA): TGCAGTGCTAGTTTAGAGACCTACAATGAGCAGTTCTTC. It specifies CSASLETYNEQFF.

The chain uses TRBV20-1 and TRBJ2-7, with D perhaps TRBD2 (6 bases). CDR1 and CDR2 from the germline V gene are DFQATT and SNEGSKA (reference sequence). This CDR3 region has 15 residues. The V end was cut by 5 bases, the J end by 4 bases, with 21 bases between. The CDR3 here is CSAGGTSGTGYEQYF. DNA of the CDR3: TGCAGTGCTGGTGGGACTTCCGGGACTGGATACGAGCAGTACTTC.

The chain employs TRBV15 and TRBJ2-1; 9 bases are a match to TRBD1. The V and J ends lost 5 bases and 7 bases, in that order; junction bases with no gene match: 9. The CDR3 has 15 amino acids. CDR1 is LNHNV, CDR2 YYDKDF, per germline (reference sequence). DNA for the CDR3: TGTGCCACCAGCTTGATACAGGGGGCAGGTAATGAGCAGTTCTTC. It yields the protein CATSLIQGAGNEQFF. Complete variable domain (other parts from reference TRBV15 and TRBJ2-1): DAMVIQNPRYQVTQFGKPVTLSCSQTLNHNVMYWYQQKSSQAPKLLFHYYDKDFNNEADTPDNFQSRRPNTSFCFLDIRSPGLGDTAMYLCATSLIQGAGNEQFFGPGTRLTVL.

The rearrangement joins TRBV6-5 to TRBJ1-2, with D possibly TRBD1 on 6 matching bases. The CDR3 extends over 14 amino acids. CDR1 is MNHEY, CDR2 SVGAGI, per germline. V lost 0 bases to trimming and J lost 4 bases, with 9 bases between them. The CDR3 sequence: CASSYSGGPYGYTF. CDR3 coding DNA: TGTGCCAGCAGTTACTCCGGGGGGCCCTATGGCTACACCTTC.

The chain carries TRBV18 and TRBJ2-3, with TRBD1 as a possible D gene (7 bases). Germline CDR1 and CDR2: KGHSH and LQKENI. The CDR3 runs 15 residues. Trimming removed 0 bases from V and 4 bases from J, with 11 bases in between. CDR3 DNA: TGTGCCAGCTCACCACCGGAGGGGGCTTCAGATACGCAGTATTTT. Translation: CASSPPEGASDTQYF.

In DNA form, the CDR3 reads TGTGCCAGCAGCCCTGGGACTAGCGGGAGGGGAGAGACCCAGTACTTC. Protein sequence: CASSPGTSGRGETQYF. The rearrangement links TRBV5-4 to TRBJ2-5; TRBD2 matches at 16 bases. Trimming removed 4 bases from V and 4 bases from J; junction bases left unmatched: 4. CDR1 SGHNT and CDR2 YYREEE come from the germline V gene (reference sequence). The CDR3 contains 16 residues.

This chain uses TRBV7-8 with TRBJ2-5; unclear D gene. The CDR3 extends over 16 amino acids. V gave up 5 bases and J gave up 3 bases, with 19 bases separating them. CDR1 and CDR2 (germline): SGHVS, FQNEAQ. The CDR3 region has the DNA TGTGCCAGCAGCGCCCCTCTTTGGCAGATCAAAGAGACCCAGTACTTC. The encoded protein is CASSAPLWQIKETQYF.

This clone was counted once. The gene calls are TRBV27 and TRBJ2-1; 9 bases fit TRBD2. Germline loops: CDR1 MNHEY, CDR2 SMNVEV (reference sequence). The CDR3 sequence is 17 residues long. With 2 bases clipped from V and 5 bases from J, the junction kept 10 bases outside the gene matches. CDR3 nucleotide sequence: TGTGCCAGCAGTTTAGAGCGGAGCGGGAGGACACACAATGAGCAGTTCTTC. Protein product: CASSLERSGRTHNEQFF.

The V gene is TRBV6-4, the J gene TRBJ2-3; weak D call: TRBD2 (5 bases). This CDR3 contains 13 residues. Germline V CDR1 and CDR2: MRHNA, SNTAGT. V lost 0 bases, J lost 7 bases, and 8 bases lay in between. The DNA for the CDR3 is TGTGCCAGCAGTGACTCGGGGAGCAATACGCAGTATTTT. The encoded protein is CASSDSGSNTQYF.

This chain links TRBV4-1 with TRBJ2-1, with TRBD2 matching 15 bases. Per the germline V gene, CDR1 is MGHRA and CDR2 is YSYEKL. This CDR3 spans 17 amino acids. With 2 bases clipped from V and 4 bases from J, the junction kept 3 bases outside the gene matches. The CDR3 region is CASSQRTSGRVYNEQFF. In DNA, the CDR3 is TGCGCCAGCAGCCAAAGGACTAGCGGGAGGGTATACAATGAGCAGTTCTTC.

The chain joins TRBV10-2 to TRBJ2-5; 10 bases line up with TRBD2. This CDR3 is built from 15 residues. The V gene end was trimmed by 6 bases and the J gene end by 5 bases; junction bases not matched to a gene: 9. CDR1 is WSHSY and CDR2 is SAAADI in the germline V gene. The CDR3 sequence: CASSDTGLASETQYF. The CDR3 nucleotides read TGCGCCAGCAGCGACACGGGACTAGCGTCCGAGACCCAGTACTTC.

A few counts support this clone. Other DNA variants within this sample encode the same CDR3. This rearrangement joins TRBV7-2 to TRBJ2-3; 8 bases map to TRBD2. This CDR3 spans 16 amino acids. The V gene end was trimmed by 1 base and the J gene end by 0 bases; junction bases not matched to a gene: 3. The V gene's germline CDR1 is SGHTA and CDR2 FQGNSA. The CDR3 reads CASSLGLAYSTDTQYF. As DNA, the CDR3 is TGTGCCAGCAGCTTAGGACTAGCGTACAGCACAGATACGCAGTATTTT.

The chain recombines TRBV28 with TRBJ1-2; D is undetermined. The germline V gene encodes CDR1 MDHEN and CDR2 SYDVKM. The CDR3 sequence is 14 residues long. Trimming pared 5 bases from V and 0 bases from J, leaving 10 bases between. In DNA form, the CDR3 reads TGTGCCAGCAGTACCGGAGTGCCTAACTATGGCTACACCTTC. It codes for CASSTGVPNYGYTF.

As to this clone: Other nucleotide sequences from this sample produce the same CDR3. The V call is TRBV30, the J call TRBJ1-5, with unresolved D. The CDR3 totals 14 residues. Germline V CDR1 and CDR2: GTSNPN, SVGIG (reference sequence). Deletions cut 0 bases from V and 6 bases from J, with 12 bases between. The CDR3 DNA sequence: TGTGCCTGGAGTGTACGGGCAGGAGGTCAGCCCCAGCATTTT. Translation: CAWSVRAGGQPQHF. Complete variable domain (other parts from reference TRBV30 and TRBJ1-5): SQTIHQWPATLVQPVGSPLSLECTVEGTSNPNLYWYRQAAGRGLQLLFYSVGIGQISSEVPQNLSASRPQDRQFILSSKKLLLSDSGFYLCAWSVRAGGQPQHFGDGTRLSIL.

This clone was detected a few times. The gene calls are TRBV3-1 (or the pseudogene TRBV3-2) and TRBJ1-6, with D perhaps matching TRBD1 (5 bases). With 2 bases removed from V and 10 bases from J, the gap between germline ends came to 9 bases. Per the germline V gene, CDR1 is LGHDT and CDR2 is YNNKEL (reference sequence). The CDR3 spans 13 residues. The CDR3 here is CASSQQGVSPLHF. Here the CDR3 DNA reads TGTGCCAGCAGCCAACAGGGCGTCTCACCCCTCCACTTT.

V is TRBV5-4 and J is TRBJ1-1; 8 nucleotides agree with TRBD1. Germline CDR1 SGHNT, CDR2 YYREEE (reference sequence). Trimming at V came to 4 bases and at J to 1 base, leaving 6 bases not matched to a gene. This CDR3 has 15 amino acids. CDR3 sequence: CASSRETGGNTEAFF. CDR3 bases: TGTGCCAGCAGCAGAGAAACAGGGGGGAACACTGAAGCTTTCTTT.

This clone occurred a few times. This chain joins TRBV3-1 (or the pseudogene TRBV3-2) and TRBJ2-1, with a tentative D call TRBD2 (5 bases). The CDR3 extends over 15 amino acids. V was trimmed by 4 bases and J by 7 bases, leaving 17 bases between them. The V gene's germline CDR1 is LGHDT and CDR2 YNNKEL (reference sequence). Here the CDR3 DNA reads TGTGCCAGCAGCCTCCACTTGGATGGAGGTAATGAGCAGTTCTTC. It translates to CASSLHLDGGNEQFF.

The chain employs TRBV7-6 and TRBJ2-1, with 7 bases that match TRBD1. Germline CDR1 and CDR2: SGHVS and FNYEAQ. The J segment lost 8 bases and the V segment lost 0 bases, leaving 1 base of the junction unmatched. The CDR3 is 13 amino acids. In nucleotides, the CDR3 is TGTGCCAGCAGCTTAGCAGGGGGCCATGAGCAGTTCTTC. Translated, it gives CASSLAGGHEQFF. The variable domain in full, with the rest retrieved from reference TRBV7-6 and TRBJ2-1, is GAGVSQSPRYKVTKRGQDVALRCDPISGHVSLYWYRQALGQGPEFLTYFNYEAQQDKSGLPNDRFSAERPEGSISTLTIQRTEQRDSAMYRCASSLAGGHEQFFGPGTRLTVL.

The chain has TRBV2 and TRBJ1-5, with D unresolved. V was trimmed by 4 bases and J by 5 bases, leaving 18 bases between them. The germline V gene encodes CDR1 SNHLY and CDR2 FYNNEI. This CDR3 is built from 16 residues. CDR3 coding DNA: TGTGCCAGCAGTGGTACCATGGCAGCGCGGCATCAGCCCCAGCATTTT. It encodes CASSGTMAARHQPQHF.

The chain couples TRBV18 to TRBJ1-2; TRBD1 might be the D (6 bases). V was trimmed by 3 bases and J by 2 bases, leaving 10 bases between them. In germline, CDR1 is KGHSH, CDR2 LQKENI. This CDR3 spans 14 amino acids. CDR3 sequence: CASSPRDTNYGYTF. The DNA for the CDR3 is TGTGCCAGCTCACCCCGGGACACGAACTATGGCTACACCTTC.

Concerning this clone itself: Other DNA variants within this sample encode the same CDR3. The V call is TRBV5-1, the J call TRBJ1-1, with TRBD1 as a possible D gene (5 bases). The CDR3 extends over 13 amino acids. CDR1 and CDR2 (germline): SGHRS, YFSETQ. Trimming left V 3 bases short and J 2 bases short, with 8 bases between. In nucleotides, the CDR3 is TGCGCCAGCAGCTCAGGGACTAACACTGAAGCTTTCTTT. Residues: CASSSGTNTEAFF.